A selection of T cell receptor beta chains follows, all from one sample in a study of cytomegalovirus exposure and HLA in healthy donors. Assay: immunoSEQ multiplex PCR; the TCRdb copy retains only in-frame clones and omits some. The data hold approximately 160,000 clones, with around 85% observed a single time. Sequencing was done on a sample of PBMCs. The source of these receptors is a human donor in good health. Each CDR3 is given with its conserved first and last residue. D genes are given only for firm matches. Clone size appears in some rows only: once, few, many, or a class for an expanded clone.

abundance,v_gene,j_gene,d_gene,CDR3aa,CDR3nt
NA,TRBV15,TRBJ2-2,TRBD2,CATSSYPTSGGILGELFF,TGTGCCACCAGCAGTTATCCGACTAGCGGGGGTATCCTCGGGGAGCTGTTTTTT
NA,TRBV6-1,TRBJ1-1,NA,CASSLNRPEAFF,TGTGCCAGCAGCCTCAACAGGCCTGAAGCTTTCTTT
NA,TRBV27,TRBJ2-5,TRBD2,CASSGKGLADRPLRETQYF,TGTGCCAGCAGTGGGAAGGGACTAGCGGACCGGCCCCTCCGGGAGACCCAGTACTTC
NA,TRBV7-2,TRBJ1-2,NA,CASSYWTDRANYGYTF,TGTGCCAGCAGCTATTGGACAGACCGAGCTAACTATGGCTACACCTTC
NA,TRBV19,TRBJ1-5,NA,CAISGGVNQPQHF,TGTGCCATTTCGGGCGGGGTCAATCAGCCCCAGCATTTT
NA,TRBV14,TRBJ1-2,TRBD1,CASSTHRGGYTF,TGTGCCAGCAGCACCCACAGGGGTGGCTACACCTTC
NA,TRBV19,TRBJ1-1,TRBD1,CASSAGTGGVRTEAFF,TGTGCCAGTAGTGCCGGGACAGGGGGTGTCAGGACTGAAGCTTTCTTT
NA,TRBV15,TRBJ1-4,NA,CATSVATNEKLFF,TGTGCCACGAGCGTAGCAACTAATGAAAAACTGTTTTTT
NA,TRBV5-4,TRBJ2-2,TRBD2,CASSSKRENTGELFF,TGTGCCAGCAGTTCGAAGCGGGAGAACACCGGGGAGCTGTTTTTT
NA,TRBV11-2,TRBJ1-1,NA,CASSFEVINAEAFF,TGTGCCAGCAGCTTCGAGGTGATTAACGCTGAAGCTTTCTTT
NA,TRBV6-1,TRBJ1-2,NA,CASSEDDSFGYGYTF,TGTGCCAGCAGTGAAGATGACTCGTTTGGCTATGGCTACACCTTC
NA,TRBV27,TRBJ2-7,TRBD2,CASSLGTSGVNEQYF,TGTGCCAGCAGTTTAGGGACTAGCGGAGTCAACGAGCAGTACTTC
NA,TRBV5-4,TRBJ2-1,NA,CASSFDRGEQFF,TGTGCCAGCAGTTTTGACCGGGGTGAGCAGTTCTTC
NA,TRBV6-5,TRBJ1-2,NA,CASSYSSARNYGYTF,TGTGCCAGCAGTTACTCAAGCGCCAGAAACTATGGCTACACCTTC
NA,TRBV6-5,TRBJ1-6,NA,CASGGLDSPLHF,TGTGCCAGCGGAGGTCTGGATTCACCCCTCCACTTT
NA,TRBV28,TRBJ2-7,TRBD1,CASSPAGTALSYEQYF,TGTGCCAGCAGTCCTGCCGGGACAGCCCTCTCCTACGAGCAGTACTTC
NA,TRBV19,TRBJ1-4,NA,CASSIVMATGVNEKLFF,TGTGCCAGTAGTATCGTGATGGCGACAGGCGTTAATGAAAAACTGTTTTTT
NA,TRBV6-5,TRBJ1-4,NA,CASRNGEATNEKLFF,TGTGCCAGCAGAAACGGCGAGGCAACTAATGAAAAACTGTTTTTT
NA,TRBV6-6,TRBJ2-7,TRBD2,CASSYLAGGFGEQYF,TGTGCCAGCAGTTACCTCGCGGGGGGATTCGGCGAGCAGTACTTC
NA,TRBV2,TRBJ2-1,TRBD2,CASSLRGGPLPNEQFF,TGTGCCAGCAGTTTACGCGGGGGACCTCTCCCAAATGAGCAGTTCTTC
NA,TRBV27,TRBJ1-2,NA,CASSLSSDNYGYTF,TGTGCCAGCAGTTTATCGTCAGATAACTATGGCTACACCTTC
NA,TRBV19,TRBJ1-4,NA,CASSIGAGNEKLFF,TGTGCCAGTAGTATTGGGGCGGGGAATGAAAAACTGTTTTTT
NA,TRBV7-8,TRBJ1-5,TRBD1,CASSRQGSNQPQHF,TGTGCCAGCAGCCGACAGGGTAGCAATCAGCCCCAGCATTTT
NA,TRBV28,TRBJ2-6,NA,CASSPHYVDSGANVLTF,TGTGCCAGCAGCCCACACTACGTAGACTCTGGGGCCAACGTCCTGACTTTC
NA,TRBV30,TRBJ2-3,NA,CAWSPTGRTDTQYF,TGTGCCTGGAGTCCTACGGGTCGCACAGATACGCAGTATTTT
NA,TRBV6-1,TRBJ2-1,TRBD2,CASTWTSGGYNEQFF,TGTGCCAGCACTTGGACTAGCGGGGGCTACAATGAGCAGTTCTTC
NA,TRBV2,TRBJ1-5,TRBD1,CASSEGGQVNQPQHF,TGTGCCAGCAGTGAAGGTGGACAGGTCAATCAGCCCCAGCATTTT
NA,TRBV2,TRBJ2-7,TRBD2,CASSDLGTNREQYF,TGTGCCAGCAGTGATTTGGGGACTAATCGCGAGCAGTACTTC
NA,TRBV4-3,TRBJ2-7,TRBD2,CASSQDRLAGGISYEQYF,TGCGCCAGCAGCCAAGATAGGCTAGCGGGGGGGATTAGCTACGAGCAGTACTTC
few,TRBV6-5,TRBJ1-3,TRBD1,CASSYNRGSGNTIYF,TGTGCCAGCAGTTACAACAGGGGAAGTGGAAACACCATATATTTT
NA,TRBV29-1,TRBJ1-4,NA,CSVETGNEKLFF,TGCAGCGTTGAAACGGGTAATGAAAAACTGTTTTTT
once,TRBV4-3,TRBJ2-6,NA,CAIQGPLTGANVLTF,TGCGCCATACAGGGCCCGTTAACTGGGGCCAACGTCCTGACTTTC
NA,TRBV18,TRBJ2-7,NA,CASSPSDRTYEQYF,TGTGCCAGCTCACCATCGGACAGAACCTACGAGCAGTACTTC
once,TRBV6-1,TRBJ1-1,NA,CASSADRDTEAFF,TGTGCCAGCAGTGCAGACAGAGACACTGAAGCTTTCTTT
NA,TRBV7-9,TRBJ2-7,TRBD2,CASSTSGGAFYEQYF,TGTGCCAGCAGCACTAGCGGGGGGGCGTTCTACGAGCAGTACTTC
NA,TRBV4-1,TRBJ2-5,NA,CASSQVGRTAKETQYF,TGCGCCAGCAGCCAAGTTGGTAGGACAGCGAAAGAGACCCAGTACTTC
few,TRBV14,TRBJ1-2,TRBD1,CASSQTGQGLGYTF,TGTGCCAGCAGCCAAACCGGACAGGGCCTTGGCTACACCTTC
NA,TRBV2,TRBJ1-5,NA,CASNRVSNQPQHF,TGTGCCAGCAATCGGGTCAGCAATCAGCCCCAGCATTTT
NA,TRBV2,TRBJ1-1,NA,CASSFRGVDTEAFF,TGTGCCAGCAGTTTCCGGGGTGTCGACACTGAAGCTTTCTTT
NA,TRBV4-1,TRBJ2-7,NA,CASSLRDFEREQYF,TGCGCCAGCAGTCTGAGGGACTTTGAGAGGGAGCAGTACTTC
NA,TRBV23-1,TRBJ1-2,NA,CASSQGTSFSFSYGYTF,TGCGCCAGCAGTCAGGGGACAAGCTTTTCTTTTTCTTACGGCTACACCTTC
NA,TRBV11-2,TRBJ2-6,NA,CASSSTVSDNVLTF,TGTGCCAGCAGCTCGACAGTGTCGGATAACGTCCTGACTTTC
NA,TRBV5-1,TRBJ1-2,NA,CASRELHGYTF,TGCGCCAGTCGGGAGTTACATGGCTACACCTTC
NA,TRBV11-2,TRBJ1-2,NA,CASSLVTANYGYTF,TGTGCCAGCAGCTTAGTGACAGCGAACTATGGCTACACCTTC
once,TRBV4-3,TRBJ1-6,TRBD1,CASSAPPGTGDSPLHF,TGCGCCAGCAGCGCCCCGCCGGGGACAGGGGATTCACCCCTCCACTTT